Below are 28 T cell receptor beta chains sequenced from a single sample in a study of cytomegalovirus exposure and HLA in healthy donors. PCR involved 60 Vbeta and 13 Jbeta primers. Sequenced by immunoSEQ multiplex PCR; TCRdb stores in-frame clones only, minus some. The sample carries approximately 33,000 clones, over 40% recorded once. The specimen was PBMCs. The receptors were sampled from a woman in her forties in good health and CMV-seropositive.

This clone was detected a few times. Relative to the germline gene, one junction end is altered; a read error may explain this. The chain employs TRBV6-1 and TRBJ1-5; D remains unclear. The CDR3 is 14 residues long. The germline V gene encodes CDR1 MNHNS and CDR2 SASEGT. The CDR3 sequence: CASSENPTNQSQHF. The CDR3 DNA reads TGTGCCAGCAGTGAAAATCCCACAAATCAGTCCCAGCATTTT.

This clone was found a few times. Here the CDR3 DNA reads TGTGCCAGCAGTCCGGGACAGGGCAGGGGCTACACCTTC. Its translation: CASSPGQGRGYTF. This sequence joins TRBV27 and TRBJ1-2; TRBD1 matches 9 bases. The CDR3 covers 13 residues. V was pared by 5 bases and J by 8 bases, with 6 bases of the junction left unmatched. CDR1 and CDR2 from the germline V gene are MNHEY and SMNVEV (reference sequence).

V usage is TRBV9 and J usage is TRBJ1-3; 7 positions match TRBD1. The germline V gene encodes CDR1 SGDLS and CDR2 YYNGEE. Germline trimming cut 3 bases from V and 0 bases from J; bases unmatched to any gene: 9. The CDR3 consists of 17 residues. The CDR3 loop reads CASSARQGPSSGNTIYF. The CDR3 DNA reads TGTGCCAGCAGCGCCAGACAGGGTCCTAGCTCTGGAAACACCATATATTTT.

V and J are TRBV6-5 and TRBJ2-5; 8 nucleotides match TRBD2. CDR3 length equals 13 residues. Germline lookup yields CDR1 MNHEY and CDR2 SVGAGI. V was clipped by 6 bases and J by 4 bases; unmatched bases: 4. This CDR3 is CASSGGVAETQYF. The CDR3 bases are TGTGCCAGCAGCGGGGGGGTGGCAGAGACCCAGTACTTC.

The chain is built from TRBV5-1 and TRBJ2-7, with a weak D call TRBD2 (5 bases). The germline CDR1 and CDR2 sequences are SGHRS and YFSETQ. V was trimmed by 4 bases and J by 2 bases, leaving 16 bases between them. The CDR3 contains 15 residues. Here the CDR3 reads CASSPSEARPYEQYF. The DNA of the CDR3 is TGCGCCAGCAGCCCTTCGGAGGCGCGGCCCTACGAGCAGTACTTC. Variable domain in full (rest from reference TRBV5-1 and TRBJ2-7): KAGVTQTPRYLIKTRGQQVTLSCSPISGHRSVSWYQQTPGQGLQFLFEYFSETQRNKGNFPGRFSGRQFSNSRSEMNVSTLELGDSALYLCASSPSEARPYEQYFGPGTRLTVT.

The V call is TRBV5-1, the J call TRBJ1-1; 7 positions agree with TRBD1. The CDR3 loop spans 15 amino acids. The V segment lost 0 bases and the J segment 0 bases; nucleotides outside the gene matches: 2. Germline CDR1 SGHRS, CDR2 YFSETQ. The CDR3 spells CASSLGDSMNTEAFF. The CDR3 DNA follows: TGCGCCAGCAGCTTGGGGGACAGCATGAACACTGAAGCTTTCTTT. The full variable domain, its missing parts supplied by reference TRBV5-1 and TRBJ1-1, is KAGVTQTPRYLIKTRGQQVTLSCSPISGHRSVSWYQQTPGQGLQFLFEYFSETQRNKGNFPGRFSGRQFSNSRSEMNVSTLELGDSALYLCASSLGDSMNTEAFFGQGTRLTVV.

The chain links TRBV5-4 to TRBJ1-1; D perhaps matches TRBD1 (6 bases). CDR1 SGHNT and CDR2 YYREEE come from the germline V gene (reference sequence). The CDR3 is 16 amino acids. Trimming took 6 bases from V and 0 from J, leaving 18 bases between them. The CDR3 is CASNSIGRGVNTEAFF. The CDR3 bases are TGTGCCAGCAATTCGATAGGCAGGGGCGTGAACACTGAAGCTTTCTTT.

This clone came up once. DNA of the CDR3: TGTGCCAGCAGCTCACTAGCGGGGCCCTACAATGAGCAGTTCTTC. As protein: CASSSLAGPYNEQFF. The chain links TRBV7-2 to TRBJ2-1; 10 bases align to TRBD2. CDR3 length equals 15 residues. Germline values: CDR1 SGHTA, CDR2 FQGNSA. V shed 4 bases, J shed 2 bases, and the junction held 2 bases outside the gene matches.

The rearrangement joins TRBV6-1 to TRBJ1-1; tentatively, D is TRBD1 (6 bases). Germline CDR1 MNHNS, CDR2 SASEGT. The length of the CDR3 is 14 residues. V was shortened by 1 base and J by 11 bases, with 17 bases between the two germline ends. Here the CDR3 reads CASSEGTGPLRAFF. Written as DNA, the CDR3 is TGTGCCAGCAGTGAAGGTACAGGGCCTCTGCGGGCTTTCTTT.

The chain is built from TRBV2 and TRBJ2-1, with D possibly being TRBD1 (6 bases). The CDR3 runs to 15 residues. CDR1 is SNHLY and CDR2 is FYNNEI in the germline V gene. The V end was cut by 5 bases, the J end by 4 bases, with 15 bases between. As DNA, the CDR3 is TGTGCCAGCAGTCTTGCAGGACAGACTTACAATGAGCAGTTCTTC. Translating it yields CASSLAGQTYNEQFF.

The genes are TRBV7-9 and TRBJ1-3; D not certain. The germline V gene has CDR1 SEHNR and CDR2 FQNEAQ (reference sequence). Trimming pared 5 bases from V and 12 bases from J, leaving 11 bases between. The CDR3 totals 11 residues. The CDR3 coding sequence is TGTGCCAGCAGCCGACAAACTTACATATATTTT. Its translation: CASSRQTYIYF.

V gene TRBV29-1 combines with J gene TRBJ2-2; TRBD2 might be the D (6 bases). In germline, CDR1 is SQVTM, CDR2 ANQGSEA. The CDR3 has 14 residues. V was cut by 4 bases and J by 7 bases, with 16 bases left in between. The DNA for the CDR3 is TGCAGCGTTGCCCCCCCTACGGGGGTCGGGGAGCTGTTTTTT. It is translated as CSVAPPTGVGELFF.

This sequence joins TRBV6-1 and TRBJ2-3, with 9 bases matching TRBD2. Germline lookup yields CDR1 MNHNS and CDR2 SASEGT. With V trimmed by 0 bases and J by 6 bases, 7 bases remained unmatched. The CDR3 extends over 16 amino acids. The CDR3 nucleotides read TGTGCCAGCAGTGAAGCGCAGGGCGGGGGGGCGGATACGCAGTATTTT. It translates to CASSEAQGGGADTQYF.

The genes are TRBV4-2 and TRBJ2-5; D possibly corresponds to TRBD1 (5 bases). The V and J ends lost 1 base and 5 bases respectively, with 11 bases between them. CDR1 LGHNA and CDR2 YNFKEQ come from the germline V gene. The CDR3 totals 14 residues. The CDR3 nucleotides read TGTGCCAGCAGCCAAGCCCAGGGCGAGGAGACCCAGTACTTC. It codes for CASSQAQGEETQYF.

This clone was counted between two and nine times. This chain uses TRBV7-6 with TRBJ2-3; TRBD2 agrees at 7 bases. The length of the CDR3 is 18 residues. The trim removed 3 bases at V and 0 bases at J, leaving 12 bases unmatched. Per the germline V gene, CDR1 is SGHVS and CDR2 is FNYEAQ. The CDR3 nucleotides read TGTGCCAGCAGCTTCGGGCCCTCTAGCGGCGCTAGCACAGATACGCAGTATTTT. It specifies CASSFGPSSGASTDTQYF.

The gene calls are TRBV28 and TRBJ1-2; TRBD1 aligns across 9 bases. CDR1 is MDHEN and CDR2 is SYDVKM in the germline V gene. The CDR3 is 13 amino acids. V dropped 8 bases and J dropped 4; count of bases not matched to a gene: 5. The CDR3 DNA follows: TGTGCCAGCTTTGGACAGGGGTTCTATGGCTACACCTTC. Protein product: CASFGQGFYGYTF.

CDR3: CASSDSQGANTQYF. For the CDR3, the DNA is TGTGCCAGCAGCGACAGCCAGGGGGCGAATACGCAGTATTTT. The genes are TRBV13 and TRBJ2-3; 8 bases agree with TRBD1. This CDR3 has 14 residues. Germline CDR1 and CDR2: PRHDT and FYEKMQ (reference sequence). Germline trimming cut 5 bases from V and 7 bases from J; bases unmatched to any gene: 8.

A few counts support this clone. This chain uses TRBV7-2 with TRBJ2-1; D unclear. Germline V lookup: CDR1 SGHTA, CDR2 FQGNSA. V dropped 0 bases and J dropped 8 bases, with 11 bases sitting between them. The CDR3 covers 14 residues. DNA of the CDR3: TGTGCCAGCAGCTTAGCTGCGGCGTCGCATGAGCAGTTCTTC. Translating it yields CASSLAAASHEQFF.

V gene TRBV4-3 combines with J gene TRBJ2-5; D is perhaps TRBD2 (6 bases). Trimming removed 4 bases at V and 3 bases at J, with 12 bases between. The CDR3 runs 14 residues. From germline, CDR1 is LGHNA and CDR2 YSLEER. The CDR3 here is CASSLGSGEETQYF. The CDR3 DNA sequence: TGCGCCAGCAGCCTCGGTTCGGGGGAAGAGACCCAGTACTTC.

The V call is TRBV19, the J call TRBJ2-7, with 8 nucleotides matching TRBD2. This CDR3 comprises 15 residues. Germline values: CDR1 LNHDA, CDR2 SQIVND (reference sequence). J was trimmed by 3 bases and V by 3 bases; bases with no gene match: 7. The CDR3 here is CASSIGLASFYEQYF. The CDR3 bases are TGTGCCAGTAGTATCGGACTAGCTTCTTTCTACGAGCAGTACTTC. The entire variable domain, with the rest obtained from reference TRBV19 and TRBJ2-7, is as follows: DGGITQSPKYLFRKEGQNVTLSCEQNLNHDAMYWYRQDPGQGLRLIYYSQIVNDFQKGDIAEGYSVSREKKESFPLTVTSAQKNPTAFYLCASSIGLASFYEQYFGPGTRLTVT.

The chain combines TRBV7-3 with TRBJ1-1; a possible D gene is TRBD1 (5 bases). The germline V and J ends were trimmed by 5 bases and 1 base, with 11 bases remaining between them. The CDR3 length is 14 residues. Germline V CDR1 and CDR2: SGHTA, FQGTGA. The CDR3 reads CASSPGHQNTEAFF. The CDR3 DNA is TGTGCCAGCAGCCCCGGACATCAGAACACTGAAGCTTTCTTT.

J is TRBJ1-6 and V is TRBV6-5; 9 nucleotides agree with TRBD1. CDR3 size: 14 residues. Germline CDR1 and CDR2: MNHEY and SVGAGI. V dropped 6 bases and J dropped 13; count of bases not matched to a gene: 10. The CDR3 DNA is TGTGCCAGCAGCCTGGACAGGGGACGGGGTCCCCTCCACTTT. Its translation is CASSLDRGRGPLHF.

The count of this clone is one. The J gene is TRBJ1-4, the V gene TRBV6-4; D is undetermined. Germline V gives CDR1 MRHNA, CDR2 SNTAGT. The CDR3 runs to 13 residues. Trimming stripped 9 bases from V and 5 bases from J, with 13 bases between. The CDR3 protein is CAREGSRNEKLFF. DNA of the CDR3: TGTGCCAGAGAGGGTTCACGGAATGAAAAACTGTTTTTT.

The chain carries TRBV28 and TRBJ1-2; 8 bases map to TRBD1. With V trimmed by 6 bases and J by 2 bases, 5 bases remained unmatched. The CDR3 has 14 amino acids. Germline assignment: CDR1 MDHEN and CDR2 SYDVKM. The CDR3 DNA follows: TGTGCCAGCAGCCTCAGACAGGGGAACTATGGCTACACCTTC. Translation: CASSLRQGNYGYTF.

The table lists this clone with a few counts. The J gene is TRBJ1-1, the V gene TRBV27, with 7 bases matching TRBD1. The CDR3 is 13 amino acids. The V segment lost 6 bases and the J segment 5 bases; nucleotides outside the gene matches: 6. Germline V gene sequence: CDR1 MNHEY, CDR2 SMNVEV (reference sequence). The CDR3 bases are TGTGCCAGCAGGCGACAGGGCGGAACTGAAGCTTTCTTT. It is translated as CASRRQGGTEAFF.

The J gene is TRBJ2-6, the V gene TRBV2; D call uncertain. The CDR3 has 14 residues. Deletions cut 7 bases from V and 0 bases from J, with 7 bases between. CDR1 SNHLY and CDR2 FYNNEI come from the germline V gene. CDR3: CASKNSSGANVLTF. The CDR3 nucleotides read TGTGCCAGCAAAAACAGCTCTGGGGCCAACGTCCTGACTTTC.

The chain recombines TRBV6-5 with TRBJ1-1; 9 nucleotides line up with TRBD1. Trimming cost V 6 bases and J 5 bases; bases outside gene matches: 4. Looked up from germline, CDR1 is MNHEY and CDR2 is SVGAGI. The CDR3 contains 13 residues. CDR3 sequence: CASRGTGRTEAFF. CDR3 nucleotide sequence: TGTGCCAGCAGGGGGACAGGGAGGACTGAAGCTTTCTTT.

This clone was seen a few times. V gene TRBV4-3 combines with J gene TRBJ2-1; D gene unclear. Germline-derived CDR1 and CDR2 are LGHNA and YSLEER. Trimming took off 0 bases at V and 3 bases at J, with 12 bases between the two ends. This CDR3 spans 16 amino acids. The CDR3 loop reads CASSQDWPRGYNEQFF. Written as DNA, the CDR3 is TGCGCCAGCAGCCAAGATTGGCCCCGTGGCTACAATGAGCAGTTCTTC.